The source of this T cell receptor beta chain is a study of T cell repertoires in cytomegalovirus infection. There are many counts of this clonotype. Its specificity is not known. TCRdb reprocessed the reads with MiXCR, giving one entry per CDR3 protein. The table records 900,000 to 950,000 distinct CDR3 sequences, 30% to 40% of them present only once. This sequence originates from a human donor in good health (CMV status not recorded). Some clones in this sample may be carry-over from other donors' samples. The sequenced sample was cultured CD8+ T cells from PBMCs, obtained from culture after CMV antigen stimulation.

DNA of the CDR3: TGTGCCAGCAGCTTAGCGCCTCGGGGAGTGCCCACAGATACGCAGTATTTT. This gives the protein CASSLAPRGVPTDTQYF. The V and J genes are TRBV7-6 and TRBJ2-3; D is possibly TRBD2 (5 bases). Trimming cost V 0 bases and J 2 bases, with 15 bases left between them. Germline V gene data show CDR1 as SGHVS and CDR2 as FNYEAQ. The CDR3 is 17 residues long.